A single sample gave rise to the 26 T cell receptor beta chains below, sequenced in a study of blood T cell repertoires in COVID-19. Produced via immunoSEQ multiplex PCR; TCRdb's table is partial and in-frame only. The table lists about 54,000 clones, roughly 88% of them singletons. Sequenced sample: peripheral blood. The receptors shown here come from a human donor in a cohort sampled during active COVID-19.

Comments on this clone: One end of the junction varies from germline; a read error may be responsible. V gene TRBV6-6 combines with J gene TRBJ1-1; D gene unclear. Per the germline V gene, CDR1 is MNHNY and CDR2 is SVGAGI (reference sequence). CDR3 length: 13 residues. The DNA of the CDR3 is TGTGCCAGCAGTTACAGTGAGATCACTGGAGCTTTCTTT. Encoded protein: CASSYSEITGAFF.

The J gene is TRBJ2-5, the V gene TRBV18; D is possibly TRBD1 (5 bases). V lost 3 bases to trimming and J lost 4 bases, with 9 bases between them. Germline CDR1 and CDR2: KGHSH and LQKENI. The CDR3 spans 13 residues. This CDR3 is CASSPQGLETQYF. The CDR3 DNA reads as TGTGCCAGCTCACCCCAGGGCCTAGAGACCCAGTACTTC.

The chain employs TRBV10-3 and TRBJ1-5, with TRBD1 matching over 7 bases. Trimming took 4 bases from V and 2 from J; bases not matched to a gene: 5. The CDR3 is made up of 15 amino acids. Germline V lookup: CDR1 ENHRY, CDR2 SYGVKD. CDR3 DNA: TGTGCCATCAGTGCAGGGACAGACGGCAATCAGCCCCAGCATTTT. This gives the protein CAISAGTDGNQPQHF.

The chain has TRBV7-9 and TRBJ2-3; D not certain. CDR3 length: 16 amino acids. The V end lost 0 bases, the J end lost 3 bases, and 13 bases lay between the germline ends. CDR1 and CDR2 from the germline V gene are SEHNR and FQNEAQ (reference sequence). The CDR3 DNA is TGTGCCAGCAGCTTAGCGCTACACAGAACAACAGATACGCAGTATTTT. It specifies CASSLALHRTTDTQYF.

The CDR3 nucleotides read TGCGCCAGCAGGAGGGACACCTACGAGCAGTACTTC. Translation gives CASRRDTYEQYF. The chain carries TRBV5-1 and TRBJ2-7; TRBD1 might be the D (6 bases). CDR1 SGHRS and CDR2 YFSETQ come from the germline V gene. The CDR3 runs 12 residues. V lost 5 bases to trimming and J lost 2 bases, with 8 bases between them. The whole variable domain, filled in from reference TRBV5-1 and TRBJ2-7, reads KAGVTQTPRYLIKTRGQQVTLSCSPISGHRSVSWYQQTPGQGLQFLFEYFSETQRNKGNFPGRFSGRQFSNSRSEMNVSTLELGDSALYLCASRRDTYEQYFGPGTRLTVT.

The chain has TRBV7-6 and TRBJ1-4, with D unresolved. The CDR3 is made up of 16 amino acids. Germline V lookup: CDR1 SGHVS, CDR2 FNYEAQ. V lost 1 base, J lost 3 bases, and 12 bases lay in between. CDR3 sequence: CASSLGGSTANEKLFF. CDR3 in DNA: TGTGCCAGCAGCTTAGGTGGCAGTACCGCTAATGAAAAACTGTTTTTT.

The chain has TRBV5-1 and TRBJ1-2; D gene uncertain. This CDR3 spans 13 amino acids. Germline V gene sequence: CDR1 SGHRS, CDR2 YFSETQ. Trimming took 4 bases from V and 4 from J, leaving 11 bases between them. CDR3 DNA sequence: TGCGCCAGCAGCACGCCCGAGGGCTATGGCTACACCTTC. This translates into CASSTPEGYGYTF. The whole variable domain, remainder taken from reference TRBV5-1 and TRBJ1-2, is KAGVTQTPRYLIKTRGQQVTLSCSPISGHRSVSWYQQTPGQGLQFLFEYFSETQRNKGNFPGRFSGRQFSNSRSEMNVSTLELGDSALYLCASSTPEGYGYTFGSGTRLTVV.

Here the CDR3 DNA reads TGTGCCAGTAATAAACAACCGAACACCGGGGAGCTGTTTTTT. Translating gives CASNKQPNTGELFF. The gene calls are TRBV19 and TRBJ2-2; D unresolved. CDR1 is LNHDA and CDR2 is SQIVND in the germline V gene (reference sequence). This CDR3 has 14 residues. Trimming removed 7 bases at V and 0 bases at J, with 9 bases between.

The J gene is TRBJ2-3, the V gene TRBV11-2; D unclear. Per germline, CDR1 SGHAT and CDR2 FQNNGV. This CDR3 is 14 amino acids long. V shed 1 base and J shed 1 base, with 6 bases lying between them. The DNA of the CDR3 is TGTGCCAGCAGCTTAGTCCAGGGCACAGATACGCAGTATTTT. Protein: CASSLVQGTDTQYF.

The chain couples TRBV4-2 to TRBJ1-1, with 7 positions matching TRBD1. The germline V gene encodes CDR1 LGHNA and CDR2 YNFKEQ. With V trimmed by 5 bases and J by 7 bases, 7 bases remained unmatched. The CDR3 spans 13 residues. The DNA of the CDR3 is TGTGCCAGCAGCTTAGAGAGACAGGGTGAAGCTTTCTTT. This translates into CASSLERQGEAFF.

V gene TRBV3-1 (or the pseudogene TRBV3-2) combines with J gene TRBJ2-5; D may be TRBD2 (7 bases). The CDR3 is 14 amino acids. Germline V CDR1 and CDR2: LGHDT, YNNKEL (reference sequence). Trimming removed 4 bases from V and 9 bases from J, with 18 bases in between. The CDR3 spells CASSLGTTPGAQYF. In DNA form, the CDR3 reads TGTGCCAGCAGCCTTGGGACTACCCCAGGGGCCCAGTACTTC.

The J gene is TRBJ1-1, the V gene TRBV4-1; TRBD1 matches 7 bases. Unmatched junction bases numbered 5, after V lost 1 base and J lost 6 bases. Germline V gene data show CDR1 as MGHRA and CDR2 as YSYEKL. The CDR3 is 14 residues long. CDR3 in amino acids: CASSQGQGLAEAFF. In DNA, the CDR3 is TGCGCCAGCAGCCAAGGACAGGGTTTGGCTGAAGCTTTCTTT.

This sequence joins TRBV7-9 and TRBJ1-1; the D is unclear. V was clipped by 5 bases and J by 1 base, with 11 bases between them. The CDR3 contains 14 residues. Germline CDR1 is SEHNR and CDR2 is FQNEAQ (reference sequence). As DNA, the CDR3 is TGTGCCAGCAGCCTTCGCCGGGGGAACACTGAAGCTTTCTTT. Protein: CASSLRRGNTEAFF.

The chain uses TRBV2 and TRBJ1-5; D is uncertain. CDR1 SNHLY and CDR2 FYNNEI come from the germline V gene. This CDR3 is built from 14 residues. V lost 6 bases and J lost 4, with 13 bases in between. The CDR3 DNA sequence: TGTGCCAGCAGCCCCGACAATCGGAATCAGCCCCAGCATTTT. Protein sequence: CASSPDNRNQPQHF. The complete variable domain, with remaining parts taken from reference TRBV2 and TRBJ1-5, reads EPEVTQTPSHQVTQMGQEVILRCVPISNHLYFYWYRQILGQKVEFLVSFYNNEISEKSEIFDDQFSVERPDGSNFTLKIRSTKLEDSAMYFCASSPDNRNQPQHFGDGTRLSIL.

The chain joins TRBV9 to TRBJ1-1, with D unresolved. Germline loops: CDR1 SGDLS, CDR2 YYNGEE. This CDR3 contains 14 residues. V gave up 0 bases and J gave up 10 bases, with 16 bases separating them. The CDR3 region is CASSVEVSDSLAFF. CDR3 DNA: TGTGCCAGCAGCGTAGAGGTTAGCGACTCTCTAGCTTTCTTT.

The V gene is TRBV29-1, the J gene TRBJ2-1; 14 bases agree with TRBD2. CDR1 is SQVTM, CDR2 ANQGSEA, per germline. J gave up 7 bases and V 3 bases, and 5 bases lay outside the gene matches. This CDR3 has 15 residues. The CDR3 bases are TGCAGCGTTGATTCGACTAGCGGGGGGGTTAATGAGCAGTTCTTC. Amino acids: CSVDSTSGGVNEQFF.

The CDR3 nucleotides are TGCGCCAGCACCCGGACAGGGCTCACAGATACGCAGTATTTT. This translates into CASTRTGLTDTQYF. The chain uses TRBV5-1 and TRBJ2-3; the match to TRBD1 covers 8 bases. This CDR3 contains 14 residues. V was clipped by 6 bases and J by 2 bases; unmatched bases: 5. Germline V gives CDR1 SGHRS, CDR2 YFSETQ.

This clone was recorded once. This chain joins TRBV4-2 and TRBJ2-4; no reliable D call. CDR1 and CDR2 (germline): LGHNA, YNFKEQ. The germline V and J ends were trimmed by 0 bases and 5 bases, with 8 bases remaining between them. The CDR3 runs to 14 residues. This CDR3 reads CASSQDHEQNIQYF. As DNA, the CDR3 is TGTGCCAGCAGCCAAGATCACGAGCAAAACATTCAGTACTTC.

V and J are TRBV4-1 and TRBJ1-2; TRBD1 is a possible D gene (6 bases). The CDR3 totals 17 residues. Trimming took off 3 bases at V and 6 bases at J, with 23 bases between the two ends. From germline, CDR1 is MGHRA and CDR2 YSYEKL. CDR3 nucleotides: TGCGCCAGCAGCCACCCCGAGATAGACAGGAAGTTCCATGGCTACACCTTC. Amino acid sequence: CASSHPEIDRKFHGYTF.

CDR3 loop: CASSIAGHSSDTQYF. The CDR3 DNA reads as TGTGCCAGCAGCATAGCGGGACACTCATCAGATACGCAGTATTTT. The V and J genes are TRBV5-5 and TRBJ2-3; TRBD2 matches 8 bases. The J segment lost 4 bases and the V segment lost 4 bases, leaving 8 bases of the junction unmatched. Germline V CDR1 and CDR2: SGHKS, YYEKEE (reference sequence). The length of the CDR3 is 15 residues.

The V and J genes are TRBV18 and TRBJ2-3; D ambiguous. The CDR3 covers 12 residues. From germline, CDR1 is KGHSH and CDR2 LQKENI. Trimming shortened V by 6 bases and J by 6 bases, and 10 bases separated the two germline ends. The CDR3 loop is CASSEYGDTQYF. The CDR3 coding sequence is TGTGCCAGCTCGGAGTATGGGGATACGCAGTATTTT.

The gene calls are TRBV5-4 and TRBJ2-1, with TRBD2 as a possible D gene (6 bases). The CDR3 sequence is 16 residues long. Trimming shortened V by 0 bases and J by 0 bases, and 10 bases separated the two germline ends. CDR1 and CDR2 from the germline V gene are SGHNT and YYREEE (reference sequence). The CDR3 loop reads CASSLDGLTSYNEQFF. In DNA form, the CDR3 reads TGTGCCAGCAGCTTGGATGGACTAACCTCCTACAATGAGCAGTTCTTC.

V gene TRBV5-1 combines with J gene TRBJ1-3; TRBD1 might be the D (5 bases). The CDR3 contains 14 residues. Looked up from germline, CDR1 is SGHRS and CDR2 is YFSETQ. V shed 2 bases and J shed 0 bases, with 6 bases lying between them. CDR3 nucleotide sequence: TGCGCCAGCAGCTTAGGGGACTCTGGAAACACCATATATTTT. It translates to CASSLGDSGNTIYF.

The chain has TRBV7-9 and TRBJ2-5; the match to TRBD2 covers 7 bases. J lost 4 bases, V lost 2 bases, and 7 bases had no gene match. Germline CDR1 is SEHNR and CDR2 is FQNEAQ (reference sequence). The length of the CDR3 is 15 residues. The chain's CDR3 is CASSLNNGGGETQYF. CDR3 sequence (DNA): TGTGCCAGCAGCTTAAATAACGGCGGGGGAGAGACCCAGTACTTC.

This rearrangement joins TRBV7-2 to TRBJ1-2; 9 bases are shared with TRBD1. After removal of 5 bases from V and 8 bases from J, the junction contained 6 bases not matched to a gene. Germline loops: CDR1 SGHTA, CDR2 FQGNSA. This CDR3 has 13 residues. The DNA for the CDR3 is TGTGCCAGCAGCGTAGGGACAGGGAACGGCTACACCTTC. This gives the protein CASSVGTGNGYTF.

Points on this clone: The identical CDR3 is also encoded by other nucleotide sequences in the sample. The chain couples TRBV6-5 to TRBJ2-5; TRBD2 matches 14 bases. The germline V gene has CDR1 MNHEY and CDR2 SVGAGI. The J segment lost 4 bases and the V segment lost 8 bases, leaving 0 bases of the junction unmatched. The CDR3 is 13 amino acids. The CDR3 loop is CASGLAGGETQYF. The CDR3 DNA reads as TGTGCCAGCGGACTAGCGGGGGGAGAGACCCAGTACTTC.